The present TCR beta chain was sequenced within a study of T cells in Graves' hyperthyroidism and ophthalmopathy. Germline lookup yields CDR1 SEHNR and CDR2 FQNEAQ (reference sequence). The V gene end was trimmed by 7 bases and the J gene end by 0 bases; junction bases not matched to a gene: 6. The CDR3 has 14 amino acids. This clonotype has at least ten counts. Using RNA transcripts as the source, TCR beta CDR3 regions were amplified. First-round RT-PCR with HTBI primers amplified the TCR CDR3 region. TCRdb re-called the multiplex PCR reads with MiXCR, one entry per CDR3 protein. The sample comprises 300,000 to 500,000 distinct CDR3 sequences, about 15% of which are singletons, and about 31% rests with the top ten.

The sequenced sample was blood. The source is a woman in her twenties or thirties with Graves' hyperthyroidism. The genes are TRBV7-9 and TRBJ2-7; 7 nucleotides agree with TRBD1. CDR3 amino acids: CASTPGQSSYEQYF. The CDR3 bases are TGTGCCAGCACTCCGGGACAGAGCTCCTACGAGCAGTACTTC.